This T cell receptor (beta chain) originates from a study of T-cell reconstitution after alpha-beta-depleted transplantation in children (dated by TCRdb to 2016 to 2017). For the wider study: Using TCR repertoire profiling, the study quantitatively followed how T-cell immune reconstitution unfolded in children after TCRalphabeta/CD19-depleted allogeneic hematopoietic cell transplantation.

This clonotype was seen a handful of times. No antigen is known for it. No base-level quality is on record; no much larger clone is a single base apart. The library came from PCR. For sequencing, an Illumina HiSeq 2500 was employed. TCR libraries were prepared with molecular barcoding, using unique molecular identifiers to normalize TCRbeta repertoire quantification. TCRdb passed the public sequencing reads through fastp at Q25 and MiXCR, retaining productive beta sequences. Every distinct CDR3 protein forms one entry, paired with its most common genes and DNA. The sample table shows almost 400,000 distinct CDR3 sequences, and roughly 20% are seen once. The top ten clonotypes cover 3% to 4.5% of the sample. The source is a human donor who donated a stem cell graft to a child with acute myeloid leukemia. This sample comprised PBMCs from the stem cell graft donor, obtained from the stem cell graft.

Read as DNA, the sequence is TGTGCCAGCAGTTTTCAAATCGAAACCTCCGGGACTAGCGGCTCCTACGAGCAGTACTTC. It specifies CASSFQIETSGTSGSYEQYF. The chain is assembled from TRBV12-3 or TRBV12-4 and TRBJ2-7, and 11 junction bases match TRBD2. Spanning cysteine to phenylalanine, the CDR3 consists of 20 amino acids. The read is trimmed to its CDR3 DNA, 60 bases read in frame from base 1. V loses 3 bases at its end and J loses 0 bases; junction bases beyond the gene matches: 16.